The entry below describes one T cell receptor beta chain. Its antigen is still unknown. The CDR3 consists of 15 residues. Germline CDR1 SGHTS, CDR2 YDEGEE. V was cut by 3 bases and J by 7 bases, with 17 bases left in between. This sample was included in a study of response to subunit inactivated influenza vaccine. TCRdb reprocessed the RT-PCR reads with MiXCR, giving one entry per CDR3 protein. The table lists 710,000 or so distinct CDR3 sequences, approximately 14% of them singletons. Broader study findings: Seasonal influenza vaccination, on each occasion, was suggested by the authors to recruit few new T cells.

This TCR derives from a man aged 50 to 59 who received an inactivated influenza vaccine. The input for sequencing was PBMCs from blood, taken roughly 12 days after vaccination. The chain joins TRBV5-8 to TRBJ2-1; the D is unclear. The CDR3 loop is CASSSFWYEVNEQFF. The CDR3 bases are TGTGCCAGCAGCTCCTTTTGGTACGAAGTTAATGAGCAGTTCTTC.